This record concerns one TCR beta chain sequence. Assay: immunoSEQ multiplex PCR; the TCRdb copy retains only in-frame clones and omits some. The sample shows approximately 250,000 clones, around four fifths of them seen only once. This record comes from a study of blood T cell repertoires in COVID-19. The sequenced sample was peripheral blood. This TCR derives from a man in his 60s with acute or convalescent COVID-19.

This chain's CDR3 is CASSLTGGVGYTF. CDR3 in DNA: TGTGCCAGCAGCCTCACGGGGGGAGTTGGCTACACCTTC. V is TRBV9 and J is TRBJ1-2; D may be TRBD1 (5 bases). The V end lost 4 bases, the J end lost 7 bases, and 14 bases lay between the germline ends. The CDR3 spans 13 residues. Looked up from germline, CDR1 is SGDLS and CDR2 is YYNGEE.